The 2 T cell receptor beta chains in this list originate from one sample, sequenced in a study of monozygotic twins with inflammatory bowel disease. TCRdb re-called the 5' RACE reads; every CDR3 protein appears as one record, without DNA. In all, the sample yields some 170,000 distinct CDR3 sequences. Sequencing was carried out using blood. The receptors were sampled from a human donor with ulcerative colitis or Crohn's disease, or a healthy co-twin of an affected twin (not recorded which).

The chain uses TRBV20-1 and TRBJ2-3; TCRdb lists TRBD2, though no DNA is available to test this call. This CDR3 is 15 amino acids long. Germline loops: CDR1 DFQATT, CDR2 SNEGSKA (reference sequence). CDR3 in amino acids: CSARWIAESTDTQYF.

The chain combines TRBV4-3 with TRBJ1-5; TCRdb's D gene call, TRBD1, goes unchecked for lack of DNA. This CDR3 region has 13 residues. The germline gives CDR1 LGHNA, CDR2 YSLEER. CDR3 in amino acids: CASSQDSGQPQHF.